A single sample gave rise to the 5 T cell receptor beta chains below, sequenced in a study of post-analysis software for immune sequencing data. Which antigens these TCRs recognize remains unknown. Regarding the study as a whole: A few TRBV segments appeared more often in patients than in controls, and TRBV5-6, TRBV5-1 and TRBV20-1 were among these.

Unique molecular identifiers featured in each of the TCR beta cDNA libraries. A single record per CDR3 protein comes from TCRdb applying MiXCR to the PCR reads. In the table there are hundreds of thousands of distinct CDR3 sequences, roughly 30% of which are singletons. The sequenced material came from blood. Receptor source: a girl between 5 and 17 years old with multiple sclerosis.

The chain recombines TRBV4-3 with TRBJ2-3; either TRBD1 or TRBD2 may supply D (6 bases each). Germline V gene sequence: CDR1 LGHNA, CDR2 YSLEER. The CDR3 contains 17 residues. V lost 4 bases, J lost 1 base, and 18 bases lay in between. For the CDR3, the DNA is TGCGCCAGCAGCCTTGCGGGACAAGGGGGTGGCACAGATACGCAGTATTTT. The encoded protein is CASSLAGQGGGTDTQYF.

Only a few counts were recorded for this clonotype. The rearrangement uses TRBV27 and TRBJ2-7; D possibly matches TRBD1 or TRBD2 (5 bases each). This CDR3 is 13 amino acids long. Trimming took off 6 bases at V and 9 bases at J, with 18 bases between the two ends. Germline CDR1 reads MNHEY; CDR2 reads SMNVEV (reference sequence). The CDR3 reads CASSWDGQWVQYF. CDR3 in DNA: TGTGCCAGCAGCTGGGACGGACAATGGGTGCAGTACTTC.

Only one count was recorded for this clonotype. This rearrangement joins TRBV7-2 to TRBJ2-7; possible D gene TRBD2, 5 bases. V dropped 5 bases and J dropped 2 bases, with 13 bases sitting between them. In germline, CDR1 is SGHTA, CDR2 FQGNSA. The CDR3 spans 14 residues. This CDR3 reads CASSPAVVTYEQYF. The CDR3 DNA reads as TGTGCCAGCAGCCCAGCGGTGGTAACCTACGAGCAGTACTTC.

V usage is TRBV10-3 and J usage is TRBJ2-5; D gene uncertain. The J call could be wrong; TRBJ2-7 is a better fit for the DNA end. CDR1 is ENHRY and CDR2 is SYGVKD in the germline V gene. The CDR3 consists of 14 residues. CDR3 in amino acids: CAISESFWAPEQYF. The CDR3 DNA is TGTGCCATCAGTGAGTCGTTCTGGGCCCCCGAGCAGTACTTC.

In its sample, this clonotype was seen a few times. The chain uses TRBV27 and TRBJ1-1, with unresolved D. V lost 2 bases to trimming and J lost 11 bases, with 9 bases between them. The CDR3 runs to 11 residues. Germline values: CDR1 MNHEY, CDR2 SMNVEV (reference sequence). In nucleotides, the CDR3 is TGTGCCAGCAGTTTAGGGGAGCGCGCTTTCTTT. Amino acid sequence: CASSLGERAFF.